The TCR beta chain under discussion was sequenced for a study of shared clonotypes between healthy human individuals. Findings and caveats of the study: Naive CD4 clonotypes overlapped across a handful of donors at approximately 5.3%. All-four-donor shared clonotypes had higher generation probabilities than non-shared clonotypes did.

As for this clone: As yet, its antigen is unknown.

Terminally differentiated effector memory CD45RA+ cells were left out of the naive CD8 fraction, which was CD45RO-negative and positively selected for CCR7. Libraries were prepared by immunoSEQ multiplex PCR; TCRdb keeps only in-frame clonotypes and omits some of them. The profile shows hundreds of thousands of clones, 90% to 95% of them singletons. CDR3 length: 13 amino acids. Germline CDR1 LNHDA, CDR2 SQIVND (reference sequence). V was cut by 4 bases and J by 0 bases, with 6 bases left in between. The sample consisted of naive CD8+ T cells sorted from blood. This rearrangement joins TRBV19 to TRBJ1-1, with D unclear. This clonotype originated in a man between 25 and 39 years old in good health. Written as DNA, the CDR3 is TGTGCCAGTAGTACCGCAATGAACACTGAAGCTTTCTTT. Protein product: CASSTAMNTEAFF. Complete variable domain (other parts from reference TRBV19 and TRBJ1-1): DGGITQSPKYLFRKEGQNVTLSCEQNLNHDAMYWYRQDPGQGLRLIYYSQIVNDFQKGDIAEGYSVSREKKESFPLTVTSAQKNPTAFYLCASSTAMNTEAFFGQGTRLTVV.